The next 17 T cell receptor beta chains were all read from a single sample in a study of blood T cell repertoires in COVID-19. Using immunoSEQ multiplex PCR, the repertoire was profiled, and TCRdb retains in-frame clones only, with some absent. This table has 35,000 to 50,000 clones, more than 70% appearing once. The sequenced sample consisted of peripheral blood. The receptors come from a man in his 60s with acute or convalescent COVID-19.

The chain is built from TRBV28 and TRBJ2-5; 15 bases agree with TRBD2. Looked up from germline, CDR1 is MDHEN and CDR2 is SYDVKM. The CDR3 totals 18 residues. Germline trimming cut 6 bases from V and 1 base from J; bases unmatched to any gene: 9. CDR3: CASSPQGLAGGSQETQYF. As DNA, the CDR3 is TGTGCCAGCAGCCCCCAGGGACTAGCGGGAGGATCCCAAGAGACCCAGTACTTC.

The chain joins TRBV24-1 to TRBJ2-2; D perhaps matches TRBD1 (5 bases). Between the trimmed V and J ends, which lost 3 bases and 3 bases, there was a span of 10 bases. The CDR3 sequence is 15 residues long. CDR1 and CDR2 (germline): KGHDR, SFDVKD. DNA for the CDR3: TGTGCCACCAGTGATCCGATGACAGACACCGGGGAGCTGTTTTTT. Translation gives CATSDPMTDTGELFF.

The genes are TRBV5-1 and TRBJ2-7, with TRBD2 identical over 11 bases. The CDR3 has 17 residues. Germline V gene lookup returns CDR1 SGHRS and CDR2 YFSETQ. V shed 1 base, J shed 4 bases, and the junction held 10 bases outside the gene matches. CDR3 region: CASSLLPGASGRYEQYF. DNA of the CDR3: TGCGCCAGCAGCTTGCTCCCAGGGGCTAGCGGGAGGTACGAGCAGTACTTC. Based on the CDR3 plus reference TRBV5-1 and TRBJ2-7, the full variable domain is KAGVTQTPRYLIKTRGQQVTLSCSPISGHRSVSWYQQTPGQGLQFLFEYFSETQRNKGNFPGRFSGRQFSNSRSEMNVSTLELGDSALYLCASSLLPGASGRYEQYFGPGTRLTVT.

The chain couples TRBV10-1 to TRBJ2-7, with D perhaps matching TRBD2 (5 bases). CDR3 length equals 12 residues. Deletions cut 8 bases from V and 10 bases from J, with 18 bases between. Germline V CDR1 and CDR2: WNHNN, SYGVQD (reference sequence). The CDR3 DNA is TGCGCCAGCCCTGGACCGACTACGGACCAGTACTTC. Encoded protein: CASPGPTTDQYF.

The J gene is TRBJ2-3, the V gene TRBV19; 12 nucleotides line up with TRBD2. Trimming took 7 bases from V and 4 from J; bases not matched to a gene: 6. This CDR3 has 15 amino acids. Per the germline V gene, CDR1 is LNHDA and CDR2 is SQIVND (reference sequence). The CDR3 DNA reads TGTGCCAGTACCTCACTAGCGGGAGGCCCAGATACGCAGTATTTT. Its protein product is CASTSLAGGPDTQYF.

The V call is TRBV7-9, the J call TRBJ2-1, with D uncertain. Looked up from germline, CDR1 is SEHNR and CDR2 is FQNEAQ (reference sequence). V lost 4 bases and J lost 12, with 7 bases in between. CDR3 length equals 10 residues. CDR3 residues: CASSSVGQFF. Here the CDR3 DNA reads TGTGCCAGCAGCTCCGTCGGGCAGTTCTTC.

The chain has TRBV12-5 and TRBJ2-6; 9 positions match TRBD1. CDR3 length equals 18 residues. Germline loops: CDR1 LGHNT, CDR2 FRNRAP. V shed 3 bases and J 4 bases; nucleotides not matched to a gene: 10. The DNA for the CDR3 is TGTGCTAGTGGTTTCCTGCTACAGGGGGCGCAGGGGGCCAACGTCCTGACTTTC. Protein product: CASGFLLQGAQGANVLTF.

The V gene is TRBV25-1, the J gene TRBJ2-6; no definite D call. Germline values: CDR1 MGHDK, CDR2 SYGVNS. Trimming left V 2 bases short and J 2 bases short, with 16 bases between. This CDR3 has 18 residues. The CDR3 loop is CASSERLEAQTGANVLTF. For the CDR3, the DNA is TGTGCCAGCAGTGAACGACTCGAGGCGCAGACTGGGGCCAACGTCCTGACTTTC.

The chain joins TRBV7-9 to TRBJ1-2, with a possible D match to TRBD1 (6 bases). Germline V CDR1 and CDR2: SEHNR, FQNEAQ (reference sequence). The CDR3 extends over 13 amino acids. V gave up 2 bases and J gave up 3 bases, with 7 bases separating them. The CDR3 reads CASSLSGDYGYTF. The CDR3 DNA sequence: TGTGCCAGCAGCTTATCAGGGGACTATGGCTACACCTTC. The variable domain in full, with the rest retrieved from reference TRBV7-9 and TRBJ1-2, is DTGVSQNPRHKITKRGQNVTFRCDPISEHNRLYWYRQTLGQGPEFLTYFQNEAQLEKSRLLSDRFSAERPKGSFSTLEIQRTEQGDSAMYLCASSLSGDYGYTFGSGTRLTVV.

This chain uses TRBV5-1 with TRBJ2-5, with D maybe TRBD1 (5 bases). The length of the CDR3 is 16 residues. The V end was cut by 0 bases, the J end by 4 bases, with 16 bases between. CDR1 SGHRS and CDR2 YFSETQ come from the germline V gene. In DNA form, the CDR3 reads TGCGCCAGCAGCTTGGCCACGCTGGGGCTTCGAGAGACCCAGTACTTC. It specifies CASSLATLGLRETQYF. Based on the CDR3 plus reference TRBV5-1 and TRBJ2-5, the full variable domain is KAGVTQTPRYLIKTRGQQVTLSCSPISGHRSVSWYQQTPGQGLQFLFEYFSETQRNKGNFPGRFSGRQFSNSRSEMNVSTLELGDSALYLCASSLATLGLRETQYFGPGTRLLVL.

This chain joins TRBV4-1 and TRBJ2-1, with D possibly matching TRBD1 (5 bases). Looked up from germline, CDR1 is MGHRA and CDR2 is YSYEKL. The CDR3 length is 14 residues. The V end was cut by 0 bases, the J end by 10 bases, with 13 bases between. CDR3 in DNA: TGCGCCAGCAGCCAAGATTTAGTCTGGGGCGAGCAGTTCTTC. The encoded protein is CASSQDLVWGEQFF.

This clone was detected a few times. J is TRBJ1-1 and V is TRBV5-1, with a tentative D call TRBD1 (6 bases). Trimming took 4 bases from V and 1 from J, leaving 14 bases between them. Germline CDR1 reads SGHRS; CDR2 reads YFSETQ. This CDR3 is built from 15 residues. The DNA of the CDR3 is TGCGCCAGCAGCGGGATGACAGGCGGGAACACTGAAGCTTTCTTT. Translation gives CASSGMTGGNTEAFF.

The V call is TRBV10-3, the J call TRBJ1-5, with TRBD1 matching 8 bases. The V gene end was trimmed by 6 bases and the J gene end by 4 bases; junction bases not matched to a gene: 8. CDR3 length: 15 residues. Germline V lookup: CDR1 ENHRY, CDR2 SYGVKD. The CDR3 region is CAIRGDRGGNQPQHF. CDR3 nucleotide sequence: TGTGCCATCAGGGGAGACAGGGGAGGAAATCAGCCCCAGCATTTT.

The chain employs TRBV6-6 and TRBJ2-1; 15 bases line up with TRBD2. CDR1 is MNHNY and CDR2 is SVGAGI in the germline V gene (reference sequence). This CDR3 is built from 21 residues. V lost 6 bases, J lost 0 bases, and 15 bases stayed unmatched. The CDR3 is CASSELPPGLAGGSSYNEQFF. In nucleotides, the CDR3 is TGTGCCAGCAGCGAGCTCCCCCCTGGACTAGCGGGGGGGAGCTCCTACAATGAGCAGTTCTTC.

The chain links TRBV7-3 to TRBJ2-7; D uncertain. Trimming stripped 0 bases from V and 6 bases from J, with 12 bases between. This CDR3 has 14 residues. Per the germline V gene, CDR1 is SGHTA and CDR2 is FQGTGA. CDR3 in amino acids: CASSLTGPGSEQYF. CDR3 DNA sequence: TGTGCCAGCAGCTTAACGGGCCCCGGTAGCGAGCAGTACTTC. The complete variable domain, with remaining parts taken from reference TRBV7-3 and TRBJ2-7, reads GAGVSQTPSNKVTEKGKYVELRCDPISGHTALYWYRQSLGQGPEFLIYFQGTGAADDSGLPNDRFFAVRPEGSVSTLKIQRTERGDSAVYLCASSLTGPGSEQYFGPGTRLTVT.

The chain has TRBV7-9 and TRBJ1-6; 7 nucleotides align to TRBD1. Looked up from germline, CDR1 is SEHNR and CDR2 is FQNEAQ (reference sequence). The CDR3 totals 16 residues. V dropped 5 bases and J dropped 10; count of bases not matched to a gene: 14. The CDR3, as DNA: TGTGCCAGCAGCGGAACGGGACAGTTCCCCCCCTCACCCCTCCACTTT. Protein product: CASSGTGQFPPSPLHF.

This chain uses TRBV2 with TRBJ2-2; no definite D call. The V end was cut by 1 base, the J end by 1 base, with 4 bases between. Germline CDR1 is SNHLY and CDR2 is FYNNEI. The CDR3 covers 14 residues. CDR3 protein: CASSEGLNTGELFF. The DNA of the CDR3 is TGTGCCAGCAGTGAAGGTCTGAACACCGGGGAGCTGTTTTTT.